These 19 T cell receptor beta chains share one sample of origin, sequenced in a study of blood T cell repertoires in COVID-19. TCRdb keeps only in-frame clones here, not all; method: immunoSEQ multiplex PCR. The sample carries some 180,000 clones, around 80% recorded once. Sequencing was performed on PBMCs or T cells enriched from blood (not recorded which). The receptors shown here come from a woman aged 70-85 years in a cohort exposed to, infected with or recovered from COVID-19 (not recorded which).

This chain joins TRBV7-2 and TRBJ2-6; the D gene is possibly TRBD2 (7 bases). Germline CDR1 reads SGHTA; CDR2 reads FQGNSA. The CDR3 totals 16 residues. V lost 5 bases and J 2 bases, leaving 13 bases between the germline ends. CDR3 sequence (DNA): TGTGCCAGCAGCCCCGGGGGGCTGGCTGGGGCCAACGTCCTGACTTTC. It is translated as CASSPGGLAGANVLTF.

This clone came up a few times. V and J are TRBV19 and TRBJ1-2, with TRBD1 matching over 9 bases. This CDR3 has 15 residues. The germline CDR1 and CDR2 sequences are LNHDA and SQIVND (reference sequence). J lost 3 bases, V lost 2 bases, and 4 bases had no gene match. The CDR3 coding sequence is TGTGCCAGTAGTATATATCGGGACAGGGACTATGGCTACACCTTC. The encoded protein is CASSIYRDRDYGYTF.

The chain employs TRBV5-1 and TRBJ1-1; D ambiguous. V dropped 0 bases and J dropped 6 bases, with 12 bases sitting between them. This CDR3 region has 14 residues. Germline CDR1 SGHRS, CDR2 YFSETQ. CDR3 DNA sequence: TGCGCCAGCAGCTTGGACACGAACGGGGCTGAAGCTTTCTTT. It is translated as CASSLDTNGAEAFF. Supplemented by reference TRBV5-1 and TRBJ1-1, the full variable domain reads KAGVTQTPRYLIKTRGQQVTLSCSPISGHRSVSWYQQTPGQGLQFLFEYFSETQRNKGNFPGRFSGRQFSNSRSEMNVSTLELGDSALYLCASSLDTNGAEAFFGQGTRLTVV.

The rearrangement joins TRBV6-5 to TRBJ1-2; a weak D match, TRBD1 (6 bases). The CDR3 contains 13 residues. Germline V gives CDR1 MNHEY, CDR2 SVGAGI. V lost 0 bases, J lost 6 bases, and 8 bases lay in between. The DNA for the CDR3 is TGTGCCAGCAGTTACTCCCACAGGGATGGCTACACCTTC. Encoded protein: CASSYSHRDGYTF.

By share of the sample, this clone is medium-sized (0.01 to 0.1%). The chain recombines TRBV7-9 with TRBJ1-2; D is ambiguous. Trimming removed 3 bases at V and 1 base at J, with 6 bases between. The CDR3 runs 13 residues. Per germline, CDR1 SEHNR and CDR2 FQNEAQ (reference sequence). In DNA, the CDR3 is TGTGCCAGCAGCTTCCCGTATAACTATGGCTACACCTTC. Its protein product is CASSFPYNYGYTF.

This chain links TRBV9 with TRBJ2-5; D is perhaps TRBD2 (6 bases). This CDR3 comprises 15 residues. Looked up from germline, CDR1 is SGDLS and CDR2 is YYNGEE. V lost 1 base to trimming and J lost 2 bases, with 12 bases between them. CDR3 amino acids: CASSVSTSGQETQYF. DNA for the CDR3: TGTGCCAGCAGCGTAAGTACGAGCGGGCAAGAGACCCAGTACTTC.

The genes are TRBV27 and TRBJ1-1, with D possibly TRBD1 on 6 matching bases. Between the trimmed V and J ends, which lost 6 bases and 2 bases, there was a span of 10 bases. Germline CDR1 MNHEY, CDR2 SMNVEV (reference sequence). This CDR3 contains 13 residues. The chain's CDR3 is CASSLGHNTEAFF. The CDR3 DNA follows: TGTGCCAGCAGCCTGGGACACAACACTGAAGCTTTCTTT.

The V and J genes are TRBV6-1 and TRBJ1-1; D possibly corresponds to TRBD1 (6 bases). V was cut by 1 base and J by 8 bases, with 11 bases left in between. Germline-derived CDR1 and CDR2 are MNHNS and SASEGT. This CDR3 is built from 13 residues. The DNA for the CDR3 is TGTGCCAGCAGTGAAGTACCCAGGGGAGAAGCTTTCTTT. Translated, it gives CASSEVPRGEAFF.

The chain employs TRBV28 and TRBJ2-1, with a tentative D call TRBD1 (6 bases). Trimming left V 2 bases short and J 10 bases short, with 9 bases between. There are 12 residues in the CDR3. Germline V gene data show CDR1 as MDHEN and CDR2 as SYDVKM. This CDR3 reads CASSLPGAEQFF. For the CDR3, the DNA is TGTGCCAGCAGTTTACCAGGGGCGGAGCAGTTCTTC.

In nucleotides, the CDR3 is TGTGCCAGCAGCCCCGGGACTAGCGGGAGAGGGACCGGGGAGCTGTTTTTT. It specifies CASSPGTSGRGTGELFF. The chain joins TRBV11-3 to TRBJ2-2, with 14 bases lining up with TRBD2. Germline-derived CDR1 and CDR2 are SGHNT and YENEEA. The CDR3 has 17 residues. The trim removed 5 bases at V and 5 bases at J, leaving 7 bases unmatched.

This chain joins TRBV11-2 and TRBJ1-1; no definite D call. The CDR3 totals 13 residues. V lost 6 bases to trimming and J lost 11 bases, with 19 bases between them. Germline values: CDR1 SGHAT, CDR2 FQNNGV. The CDR3 region is CASRDLGAPRAFF. DNA of the CDR3: TGTGCCAGCAGAGACTTGGGAGCACCACGGGCTTTCTTT.

The V and J genes are TRBV28 and TRBJ2-7; no definite D call. The CDR3 covers 12 residues. Trimming shortened V by 4 bases and J by 6 bases, and 10 bases separated the two germline ends. CDR1 and CDR2 from the germline V gene are MDHEN and SYDVKM. CDR3 in DNA: TGTGCCAGCAGTTCCCAGCGTACCGAGCAGTACTTC. It yields the protein CASSSQRTEQYF.

This clone was seen just once. This rearrangement joins TRBV5-5 to TRBJ2-7; 10 nucleotides align to TRBD2. The V gene's germline CDR1 is SGHKS and CDR2 YYEKEE (reference sequence). The CDR3 runs to 17 residues. V gave up 3 bases and J gave up 3 bases; unmatched junction bases: 12. The CDR3 is CASSWGGASGRRYEQYF. The CDR3 bases are TGTGCCAGCAGCTGGGGAGGGGCTAGCGGGAGACGCTACGAGCAGTACTTC.

The V and J genes are TRBV6-6 and TRBJ1-5; D is uncertain. The CDR3 is 12 residues long. Trimming shortened V by 6 bases and J by 5 bases, and 8 bases separated the two germline ends. In germline, CDR1 is MNHNY, CDR2 SVGAGI (reference sequence). CDR3 region: CASRPQDQPQHF. The CDR3 DNA sequence: TGTGCCAGCAGACCCCAGGATCAGCCCCAGCATTTT.

The chain is built from TRBV19 and TRBJ2-7, with TRBD1 identical over 8 bases. This CDR3 comprises 16 residues. After removal of 5 bases from V and 1 base from J, the junction contained 10 bases not matched to a gene. From germline, CDR1 is LNHDA and CDR2 SQIVND (reference sequence). CDR3 amino acids: CASSAHRQGLSYEQYF. CDR3 in DNA: TGTGCCAGTAGTGCCCACCGACAGGGGCTTTCCTACGAGCAGTACTTC. The full variable domain, with the rest looked up from reference TRBV19 and TRBJ2-7, is DGGITQSPKYLFRKEGQNVTLSCEQNLNHDAMYWYRQDPGQGLRLIYYSQIVNDFQKGDIAEGYSVSREKKESFPLTVTSAQKNPTAFYLCASSAHRQGLSYEQYFGPGTRLTVT.

The gene calls are TRBV10-3 and TRBJ1-1, with D perhaps TRBD1 (5 bases). The V and J ends lost 10 bases and 1 base respectively, with 16 bases between them. Germline CDR1 ENHRY, CDR2 SYGVKD. This CDR3 is built from 14 residues. The CDR3 sequence: CATAKPTANTEAFF. CDR3 bases: TGTGCCACCGCTAAACCGACAGCGAACACTGAAGCTTTCTTT.

The chain has TRBV7-9 and TRBJ1-6, with D unclear. Trimming removed 0 bases from V and 8 bases from J, with 8 bases in between. CDR1 is SEHNR, CDR2 FQNEAQ, per germline (reference sequence). This CDR3 has 14 residues. CDR3 nucleotide sequence: TGTGCCAGCAGCTTAGCCTTCAGCGATTCACCCCTCCACTTT. Protein: CASSLAFSDSPLHF. The full variable domain, in which reference TRBV7-9 and TRBJ1-6 provide the parts outside the CDR3, is DTGVSQNPRHKITKRGQNVTFRCDPISEHNRLYWYRQTLGQGPEFLTYFQNEAQLEKSRLLSDRFSAERPKGSFSTLEIQRTEQGDSAMYLCASSLAFSDSPLHFGNGTRLTVT.

V and J are TRBV28 and TRBJ1-1, with D hard to call. The CDR3 is 13 residues long. The germline V gene has CDR1 MDHEN and CDR2 SYDVKM. Trimming cost V 6 bases and J 4 bases, with 12 bases left between them. CDR3 coding DNA: TGTGCCAGCAGCCGCCCAGGAACCACTGAAGCTTTCTTT. Amino acids: CASSRPGTTEAFF. Full variable domain (rest looked up from reference TRBV28 and TRBJ1-1): DVKVTQSSRYLVKRTGEKVFLECVQDMDHENMFWYRQDPGLGLRLIYFSYDVKMKEKGDIPEGYSVSREKKERFSLILESASTNQTSMYLCASSRPGTTEAFFGQGTRLTVV.

The chain links TRBV28 to TRBJ2-4; 8 positions match TRBD1. V gave up 6 bases and J gave up 4 bases; unmatched junction bases: 5. The V gene's germline CDR1 is MDHEN and CDR2 SYDVKM. The CDR3 contains 14 residues. CDR3 sequence reads: CASSQWTGKNIQYF. The CDR3 DNA is TGTGCCAGCAGCCAATGGACAGGGAAAAACATTCAGTACTTC. Complete variable domain (other parts from reference TRBV28 and TRBJ2-4): DVKVTQSSRYLVKRTGEKVFLECVQDMDHENMFWYRQDPGLGLRLIYFSYDVKMKEKGDIPEGYSVSREKKERFSLILESASTNQTSMYLCASSQWTGKNIQYFGAGTRLSVL.